The 12 T cell receptor beta chains given below trace back to one sample, sequenced in a study of regulatory T cells in long-lasting Graves disease. Time point specified: persistent/refractory GD, antithyroid drugs over 5 years with positive TRAb. PBMC RNA was the source of the TCR library. TCR beta libraries were built with iRepertoire HTBI primers and Arm-PCR of CDR3 regions. One entry per CDR3 protein results from TCRdb running MiXCR on the multiplex PCR reads. The sample gives under 450,000 distinct CDR3 sequences, around a quarter of which show up once; about a quarter is in the top ten. The source material was peripheral blood mononuclear cells (PBMCs), sampled when the disease was refractory, from a patient treated with antithyroid drugs. These TCRs come from a female donor with Graves disease.

This clonotype was observed many times. V and J are TRBV27 and TRBJ2-7; D is unresolved. The CDR3 is made up of 12 amino acids. CDR1 is MNHEY and CDR2 is SMNVEV in the germline V gene (reference sequence). The V end lost 6 bases, the J end lost 0 bases, and 6 bases lay between the germline ends. CDR3 loop: CASSPPSYEQYF. The CDR3, as DNA: TGTGCCAGCAGCCCGCCCTCCTACGAGCAGTACTTC.

The chain employs TRBV7-2 and TRBJ1-3; D is uncertain. This CDR3 spans 14 amino acids. The germline V and J ends were trimmed by 3 bases and 1 base, with 7 bases remaining between them. Germline CDR1 is SGHTA and CDR2 is FQGNSA. CDR3 sequence: CASSLETSGNTIYF. The CDR3 region has the DNA TGTGCCAGCAGCTTGGAGACATCTGGAAACACCATATATTTT.

This clonotype came up many times. V and J are TRBV11-2 and TRBJ1-4; 7 nucleotides match TRBD1. The J segment lost 4 bases and the V segment lost 5 bases, leaving 7 bases of the junction unmatched. Per the germline V gene, CDR1 is SGHAT and CDR2 is FQNNGV. The CDR3 has 15 amino acids. The CDR3 DNA sequence: TGTGCCAGCAGCGCTCGGGACAGCCTTAATGAAAAACTGTTTTTT. As protein: CASSARDSLNEKLFF.

J is TRBJ2-7 and V is TRBV14, with no clear D. The CDR3 has 13 amino acids. V shed 0 bases and J shed 4 bases, with 7 bases lying between them. From germline, CDR1 is SGHDN and CDR2 FVKESK. The CDR3: CASSQDVGYEQYF. CDR3 coding DNA: TGTGCCAGCAGCCAAGATGTGGGGTACGAGCAGTACTTC.

In this sample, this clonotype turned up a few times. The CDR3 spells CASIPGLAGVTNEQFF. The CDR3 bases are TGTGCCAGCATTCCTGGACTAGCGGGAGTTACCAATGAGCAGTTCTTC. The gene calls are TRBV2 and TRBJ2-1, with 13 bases lining up with TRBD2. In germline, CDR1 is SNHLY, CDR2 FYNNEI. The J segment lost 6 bases and the V segment lost 7 bases, leaving 9 bases of the junction unmatched. This CDR3 region has 16 residues.

There are many counts of this clonotype. The chain uses TRBV20-1 and TRBJ2-5, with D perhaps TRBD2 (6 bases). The CDR3 extends over 12 amino acids. Germline assignment: CDR1 DFQATT and CDR2 SNEGSKA (reference sequence). V shed 1 base and J shed 5 bases, with 8 bases lying between them. The CDR3 DNA sequence: TGCAGTGCTAGAGTCGGGAGCGAGACCCAGTACTTC. This translates into CSARVGSETQYF.

The gene calls are TRBV6-2 or TRBV6-3 and TRBJ2-3, with TRBD2 matching 10 bases. The V segment lost 6 bases and the J segment 6 bases; nucleotides outside the gene matches: 9. The germline V gene encodes CDR1 MNHEY and CDR2 SVGEGT. The CDR3 sequence is 15 residues long. The DNA of the CDR3 is TGTGCCAGCAGCCCCCTAGCGGGAGTTTCTGATACGCAGTATTTT. Amino acids: CASSPLAGVSDTQYF.

The rearrangement links TRBV28 to TRBJ2-3; 8 nucleotides align to TRBD1. The V gene's germline CDR1 is MDHEN and CDR2 SYDVKM. The V segment lost 2 bases and the J segment 6 bases; nucleotides outside the gene matches: 31. This CDR3 has 23 amino acids. The CDR3 sequence: CASSLIPTGFPVDGTGDRDTQYF. DNA of the CDR3: TGTGCCAGCAGTTTAATTCCTACAGGGTTTCCCGTGGACGGGACAGGAGATAGGGATACGCAGTATTTT.

The chain employs TRBV20-1 and TRBJ2-7; TRBD2 agrees at 14 bases. This CDR3 contains 15 residues. With V trimmed by 5 bases and J by 4 bases, 7 bases remained unmatched. Germline CDR1 DFQATT, CDR2 SNEGSKA (reference sequence). CDR3 sequence reads: CSASGTSGSGYEQYF. The CDR3 coding sequence is TGCAGTGCTTCCGGGACTAGCGGGAGCGGGTACGAGCAGTACTTC.

As for this clonotype: The junction differs from germline at one of its ends, possibly a read error. The chain couples TRBV20-1 to TRBJ2-5, with no clear D. CDR3 size: 13 residues. Germline values: CDR1 DFQATT, CDR2 SNEGSKA (reference sequence). This chain's CDR3 is CSARNWGKETQCF. CDR3 sequence (DNA): TGCAGTGCTAGGAATTGGGGAAAAGAGACCCAGTGCTTC.

The gene calls are TRBV20-1 and TRBJ1-1; tentative D call: TRBD1 (5 bases). The CDR3 runs 12 residues. The germline V gene has CDR1 DFQATT and CDR2 SNEGSKA (reference sequence). The germline V and J ends were trimmed by 5 bases and 5 bases, with 12 bases remaining between them. CDR3 in amino acids: CSAVDSGTEAFF. DNA of the CDR3: TGCAGTGCTGTAGACAGCGGAACTGAAGCTTTCTTT.

In its sample, this clonotype was seen many times. The chain couples TRBV12-3 or TRBV12-4 to TRBJ1-5; D is uncertain. V dropped 1 base and J dropped 7 bases, with 14 bases sitting between them. The CDR3 runs 15 residues. CDR3 nucleotide sequence: TGTGCCAGCAGTTTAGGCGGGAGGATCCGCCAGCCCCAGCATTTT. Amino acids: CASSLGGRIRQPQHF.